A selection of T cell receptor beta chains follows, all from one sample in a study of identical twins. TCRdb re-called the 5' RACE reads through MiXCR, storing one row per CDR3 protein. The data hold roughly 280,000 distinct CDR3 sequences, with roughly 10% observed a single time. This sample also belongs to another study, concerning yellow fever vaccine responses in identical twins.

Sequenced: CD8+ T cells sorted from blood. These receptors were collected from a young woman in good health. Each CDR3 is given with its conserved first and last residue. D genes are given only for firm matches. Clone size is not always given. Where it is, it says once, few, many or a class for expanded clones.

j_call clone_size v_call d_call cdr3_nt cdr3_aa
TRBJ2-4 many TRBV7-9 - TGTGCCAGCGCGGGGCCCCAAAACATTCAGTACTTC CASAGPQNIQYF
TRBJ2-2 - TRBV9 - TGTGCCAGCAGCGTAGCTGGAGTTTTGTCCGGGGAGCTGTTTTTT CASSVAGVLSGELFF
TRBJ2-2 - TRBV2 - TGTGCCAGCAGTGATGCCTTGGGCCCCGGGGAGCTGTTTTTT CASSDALGPGELFF
TRBJ2-6 many TRBV5-1 - TGCGCCAGCAGCTTGGACCCCCTGTTAGACTCTGGGGCCAACGTCCTGACTTTC CASSLDPLLDSGANVLTF
TRBJ2-7 many TRBV6-2/TRBV6-3 TRBD2 TGTGCCAGCAGCCTAGACCCCCTAGCGGGAGGACCCTCCTACGAGCAGTACTTC CASSLDPLAGGPSYEQYF
TRBJ2-1 many TRBV4-3 - TGCGCCAGCAGCCAAGAGGAAGGTGAGCAGTTCTTC CASSQEEGEQFF
TRBJ2-3 few TRBV10-3 - TGTGCCATCAGTGAGGGGGGGACTAGCACAGATACGCAGTATTTT CAISEGGTSTDTQYF
TRBJ2-7 - TRBV6-2/TRBV6-3 - TGTGCCAGCAGCGACGCATCCTACGAGCAGTACTTC CASSDASYEQYF
TRBJ2-7 few TRBV28 TRBD2 TGTGCCAGCAGACCACTAGCGGGATACGAGCAGTACTTC CASRPLAGYEQYF
TRBJ2-1 many TRBV5-1 - TGCGCCAGCAGCTTGTGGACGGGAGCTTACAATGAGCAGTTCTTC CASSLWTGAYNEQFF
TRBJ2-1 many TRBV10-2 TRBD2 TGCGCCAGCAGTCAACTAGCGGGAGGGGTCTATGAGCAGTTCTTC CASSQLAGGVYEQFF
TRBJ1-1 - TRBV7-8 TRBD1 TGTGCCAGCAGCTCAAGGACAGGGACGCACACTGAAGCTTTCTTT CASSSRTGTHTEAFF
TRBJ2-5 few TRBV7-8 - TGTGCCAGCAGCCCCGGGGGAGGTATCAGGGAGACCCAGTACTTC CASSPGGGIRETQYF
TRBJ2-4 few TRBV7-3 TRBD2 TGTGCCAGCAGCCCTGAAGCGGGGGGGTACAAAAACATTCAGTACTTC CASSPEAGGYKNIQYF